One T cell receptor beta chain is described in this entry. Antigen specificity is unknown. This sample stems from a study of blood T cells in healthy people across ages. Study outcomes and limitations: Per million T cells, the diversity of TCR beta decreased roughly linearly as age advanced. PBMCs were not sorted, which prevented a conclusive comparison of naive versus antigen-experienced cells.

A J-beta primer mix and a sample-barcoded 5' primer were used in a second PCR of about 7 to 12 cycles. Each cDNA was tagged by a template-switch adaptor containing 12 random nucleotides. TCRdb processed the 5' RACE reads anew with MiXCR; each CDR3 protein has one entry. The sample shows approximately 1.5 million distinct CDR3 sequences, 35% to 45% of them seen only once. The CDR3 is 13 amino acids. The ends were cut back, 6 bases at V and 0 bases at J, with 8 bases in the middle. Germline V gives CDR1 SGDLS, CDR2 YYNGEE. Peripheral blood, approximately 10 milliliters per donor, was collected. This clonotype was obtained from a woman between 18 and 29 years old in good health. The sequenced sample consisted of blood. The chain carries TRBV9 and TRBJ2-3; D is perhaps TRBD1 (5 bases). CDR3 in DNA: TGTGCCAGCACCCCAGGGAGCACAGATACGCAGTATTTT. It is translated as CASTPGSTDTQYF.